A single sample is the source of the 5 T cell receptor beta chains below, sequenced in a study of metastatic and nonmetastatic thyroid tumors. TCRdb re-called the PCR reads with MiXCR. The sample gives under 5,500 clones, around 23% of which show up once; approximately 16% is in the top ten. Nobody among the patients had been given any treatment before thyroid surgery. Sequencing was carried out using adjacent normal tissue. Receptor source: a female donor with papillary thyroid cancer or a benign thyroid nodule (not recorded which). Some clones in this sample may be carry-over from other donors' samples.

This clone is medium-sized within its sample. The chain links TRBV2 to TRBJ2-5; no reliable D call. Deletions cut 5 bases from V and 5 bases from J, with 9 bases between. The germline V gene encodes CDR1 SNHLY and CDR2 FYNNEI. This CDR3 has 12 residues. CDR3 in amino acids: CASSPPTETQYF. The CDR3 DNA follows: TGTGCCAGCAGTCCGCCTACGGAGACCCAGTACTTC.

This clone was found a few times. V is TRBV28 and J is TRBJ1-2; D unclear. V lost 3 bases and J lost 8, with 13 bases in between. The germline CDR1 and CDR2 sequences are MDHEN and SYDVKM. The CDR3 contains 13 residues. Here the CDR3 reads CASSLWYFSGYTF. DNA of the CDR3: TGTGCCAGCAGTTTGTGGTACTTTAGCGGCTACACCTTC.

This clone appeared a few times. The CDR3 sequence is CASSQQTGASYEQYF. In DNA, the CDR3 is TGCGCCAGCAGCCAGCAGACGGGGGCCTCCTACGAGCAGTACTTC. V is TRBV4-1 and J is TRBJ2-7; D possibly matches TRBD1 or TRBD2 (6 bases each). This CDR3 spans 15 amino acids. V was shortened by 3 bases and J by 0 bases, with 12 bases between the two germline ends. Germline V gene sequence: CDR1 MGHRA, CDR2 YSYEKL.

This clone was seen a handful of times. The CDR3 region has the DNA TGTGCCAGCAGTTCTAGGACTAGCGGGCAGCCCCAGCATTTT. It translates to CASSSRTSGQPQHF. The V call is TRBV12-3 or TRBV12-4, the J call TRBJ1-5; D remains unclear. V was pared by 4 bases and J by 7 bases, with 14 bases between. CDR3 length: 14 amino acids.

In its sample, this clone was seen many times. It may be a read error: a sequence one base away is much more abundant. The CDR3 region has the DNA TGTGCCAGCAGCTACACCCCGGGACTGGGTGCACATGAGCAGTTCTTC. Translating gives CASSYTPGLGAHEQFF. The V gene is TRBV7-3, the J gene TRBJ2-1; possibly TRBD2 for D (6 bases). Germline CDR1 is SGHTA and CDR2 is FQGTGA. V lost 4 bases and J 8 bases, leaving 21 bases between the germline ends. The CDR3 length is 16 residues. Full variable domain (missing parts from reference TRBV7-3 and TRBJ2-1): GAGVSQTPSNKVTEKGKYVELRCDPISGHTALYWYRQSLGQGPEFLIYFQGTGAADDSGLPNDRFFAVRPEGSVSTLKIQRTERGDSAVYLCASSYTPGLGAHEQFFGPGTRLTVL.